The 4 T cell receptor beta chains below were found in one sample sequenced in a study of type 1 and type 2 diabetes patients. Genomic DNA was the PCR template. A primer set of 30 forward and 13 reverse primers amplified the CDR3. TCRdb passed the multiplex PCR reads through MiXCR, listing each CDR3 protein once. The table records fewer than 350,000 distinct CDR3 sequences, more than 45% of them present only once. Sequencing used peripheral blood mononuclear cells (PBMCs). The origin of the receptors is a man aged 18 to 30 with type 2 diabetes.

This clonotype was seen once. The DNA for the CDR3 is TGCAGTGCTAGCTGGACACCCAATGAGCAGTTCTTC. Translation gives CSASWTPNEQFF. V usage is TRBV20-1 and J usage is TRBJ2-5; maybe TRBD1 (5 bases). The J call may be in error: the DNA end matches TRBJ2-1 better. The CDR3 is 12 amino acids. In germline, CDR1 is DFQATT, CDR2 SNEGSKA (reference sequence).

This clonotype was found a few times. This chain uses TRBV2 with TRBJ2-2; possible D gene TRBD2, 6 bases. V was shortened by 10 bases and J by 6 bases, with 18 bases between the two germline ends. This CDR3 region has 14 residues. Germline values: CDR1 SNHLY, CDR2 FYNNEI. In DNA, the CDR3 is TGTGCCAACTTCGGCGGGGCGAGGGCCGGGGAGCTGTTTTTT. It encodes CANFGGARAGELFF.

The genes are TRBV7-2 and TRBJ2-7, with TRBD1 identical over 7 bases. This CDR3 is built from 15 residues. From germline, CDR1 is SGHTA and CDR2 FQGNSA. Germline trimming cut 1 base from V and 5 bases from J; bases unmatched to any gene: 8. The CDR3: CASSLVQDRQNEQYF. CDR3 sequence (DNA): TGTGCCAGCAGCTTAGTTCAGGACAGGCAAAACGAGCAGTACTTC.

This clonotype was seen more than once but under ten times. The chain is built from TRBV15 and TRBJ1-2; D gene uncertain. V lost 0 bases and J 2 bases, leaving 13 bases between the germline ends. CDR3 size: 16 residues. Germline V gives CDR1 LNHNV, CDR2 YYDKDF (reference sequence). CDR3 in DNA: TGTGCCACCAGCAGAGATAGGACGATACAAAACTATGGCTACACCTTC. Encoded protein: CATSRDRTIQNYGYTF.